This T cell receptor beta chain was captured in a study of shared clonotypes between healthy human individuals. Germline assignment: CDR1 GTSNPN and CDR2 SVGIG (reference sequence). The CDR3 is 13 amino acids. V was cut by 3 bases and J by 11 bases, with 19 bases left in between. TCRdb's table, derived via immunoSEQ multiplex PCR, lists solely in-frame clones and lacks some. The sample lists about 960,000 clones; 76% were seen once. This clone was recorded once. The receptor's source is a man younger than 30 in good health. The chain combines TRBV30 with TRBJ2-5; D possibly matches TRBD1 or TRBD2 (5 bases each). Sequencing was carried out using memory CD4+ T cells sorted from blood. Indicated subset: CD45RA-negative fraction. CDR3 protein: CAWSLGTARQQYF. CDR3 DNA: TGTGCCTGGAGCCTAGGGACGGCTAGGCAGCAGTACTTC.